What follows are 27 T cell receptor beta chains derived from one specimen sequenced in a study of OX40 agonist ivuxolimab in advanced cancers. Profiling relied on immunoSEQ multiplex PCR, and the TCRdb table lists in-frame clones only, not all of them. The profile shows about 66,000 clones, 85% to 90% of them singletons. This specimen consisted of CD4+ or CD8+ T cells sorted from blood, obtained in a trial of the OX40 agonist ivuxolimab. All receptors derive from an adult with an advanced solid tumor such as melanoma, head and neck, liver or kidney cancer.

The chain couples TRBV4-3 to TRBJ2-6; 7 positions agree with TRBD1. V lost 6 bases, J lost 12 bases, and 11 bases stayed unmatched. This CDR3 is built from 14 residues. Germline CDR1 reads LGHNA; CDR2 reads YSLEER. The CDR3 DNA reads as TGCGCCAGCAGACTCACAGGGGAAAATACCGTCCTGACTTTC. Its protein is CASRLTGENTVLTF.

The CDR3 DNA is TGTGCCAGCAGTTACAGGGTCGGCGACGAGCAGTACTTC. It specifies CASSYRVGDEQYF. J is TRBJ2-7 and V is TRBV7-2, with D tentatively TRBD1 (6 bases). V was pared by 6 bases and J by 5 bases, with 14 bases between. Germline V gene sequence: CDR1 SGHTA, CDR2 FQGNSA. The length of the CDR3 is 13 residues.

The V call is TRBV29-1, the J call TRBJ2-5; no reliable D call. CDR1 is SQVTM, CDR2 ANQGSEA, per germline. CDR3 length: 13 residues. The ends were cut back, 3 bases at V and 9 bases at J, with 17 bases in the middle. CDR3 bases: TGCAGCGTTGATGTAGGTGCATTGGCAGCCCAGTACTTC. Its protein product is CSVDVGALAAQYF.

The chain carries TRBV11-2 and TRBJ2-1, with 10 bases that match TRBD2. V was pared by 1 base and J by 9 bases, with 6 bases of the junction left unmatched. CDR1 is SGHAT and CDR2 is FQNNGV in the germline V gene. This CDR3 contains 15 residues. The CDR3 loop reads CASSLAAGGRSEQFF. CDR3 nucleotide sequence: TGTGCCAGCAGCTTAGCAGCGGGGGGGCGGAGTGAGCAGTTCTTC.

On this clone: A junction boundary mismatches the germline segment, possibly from a read error. This chain uses TRBV20-1 with TRBJ1-1; D not resolved. Germline V CDR1 and CDR2: DFQATT, SNEGSKA (reference sequence). This CDR3 is built from 11 residues. This CDR3 reads CSARDRQERSF. The CDR3 DNA reads as TGCAGTGCTAGAGACAGGCAGGAGCGGTCCTTT.

The V call is TRBV18, the J call TRBJ1-1; D possibly corresponds to TRBD1 (6 bases). This CDR3 is 16 amino acids long. V lost 2 bases to trimming and J lost 0 bases, with 13 bases between them. CDR1 is KGHSH, CDR2 LQKENI, per germline. The CDR3: CASSPTGGTLNTEAFF. CDR3 in DNA: TGTGCCAGCTCACCAACGGGCGGGACATTGAACACTGAAGCTTTCTTT.

This rearrangement joins TRBV18 to TRBJ1-1, with 7 nucleotides matching TRBD1. J gave up 4 bases and V 6 bases, and 17 bases lay outside the gene matches. Germline values: CDR1 KGHSH, CDR2 LQKENI. This CDR3 has 17 residues. The CDR3 coding sequence is TGTGCCAGCTCCCAACCAGGGGGGGCAGGATTAAGCACTGAAGCTTTCTTT. Translating it yields CASSQPGGAGLSTEAFF.

The V call is TRBV7-2, the J call TRBJ1-1; D ambiguous. The germline V and J ends were trimmed by 1 base and 5 bases, with 8 bases remaining between them. The CDR3 contains 13 residues. Germline V CDR1 and CDR2: SGHTA, FQGNSA. Here the CDR3 DNA reads TGTGCCAGCAGCTTAGAACGAGGTACTGAAGCTTTCTTT. Translated: CASSLERGTEAFF.

The J gene is TRBJ1-5, the V gene TRBV10-1; no definite D call. V was clipped by 4 bases and J by 2 bases, with 12 bases between them. The CDR3 covers 15 residues. CDR1 and CDR2 from the germline V gene are WNHNN and SYGVQD (reference sequence). CDR3 sequence (DNA): TGCGCCAGCAGTGCAGACTCGGTGGGCAATCAGCCCCAGCATTTT. Translated, it gives CASSADSVGNQPQHF.

As to this clone: A junction boundary mismatches the germline segment, possibly from a read error. This chain joins TRBV7-7 and TRBJ1-1; maybe TRBD1 (5 bases). The CDR3 length is 13 residues. Germline V gene lookup returns CDR1 SSHAT and CDR2 FNYEAQ (reference sequence). CDR3 sequence reads: CASSRDSNTEAFF. In DNA form, the CDR3 reads TGTGCTAGCAGCCGGGACTCGAACACTGAAGCTTTCTTT.

The chain employs TRBV4-3 and TRBJ2-1; D is undetermined. V was cut by 0 bases and J by 6 bases, with 12 bases left in between. The CDR3 spans 15 residues. In germline, CDR1 is LGHNA, CDR2 YSLEER. As DNA, the CDR3 is TGCGCCAGCAGCCAAGACGGCAGGTTGGCCAATGAGCAGTTCTTC. Its translation is CASSQDGRLANEQFF.

This chain uses TRBV5-4 with TRBJ2-5, with 7 bases fitting TRBD1. The CDR3 runs 15 residues. The germline gives CDR1 SGHNT, CDR2 YYREEE (reference sequence). Germline trimming cut 1 base from V and 1 base from J; bases unmatched to any gene: 4. CDR3 DNA: TGTGCCAGCAGCTTGACAGGGGACATCCAAGAGACCCAGTACTTC. Its protein is CASSLTGDIQETQYF.

The V call is TRBV28, the J call TRBJ2-1; D remains ambiguous. Trimming cost V 2 bases and J 4 bases, with 9 bases left between them. Germline CDR1 and CDR2: MDHEN and SYDVKM. This CDR3 is 14 amino acids long. The CDR3 loop is CASSLGERYNEQFF. The CDR3 DNA sequence: TGTGCCAGCAGTTTAGGGGAAAGGTACAATGAGCAGTTCTTC. The full variable domain, its missing parts supplied by reference TRBV28 and TRBJ2-1, is DVKVTQSSRYLVKRTGEKVFLECVQDMDHENMFWYRQDPGLGLRLIYFSYDVKMKEKGDIPEGYSVSREKKERFSLILESASTNQTSMYLCASSLGERYNEQFFGPGTRLTVL.

The V call is TRBV9, the J call TRBJ1-1; D possibly corresponds to TRBD1 (6 bases). The ends were cut back, 3 bases at V and 0 bases at J, with 9 bases in the middle. Per germline, CDR1 SGDLS and CDR2 YYNGEE. The CDR3 has 14 residues. CDR3 sequence (DNA): TGTGCCAGCAGCGGAGGACAGTTGAACACTGAAGCTTTCTTT. It specifies CASSGGQLNTEAFF. The variable domain in full, with the rest retrieved from reference TRBV9 and TRBJ1-1, is DSGVTQTPKHLITATGQRVTLRCSPRSGDLSVYWYQQSLDQGLQFLIQYYNGEERAKGNILERFSAQQFPDLHSELNLSSLELGDSALYFCASSGGQLNTEAFFGQGTRLTVV.

The chain combines TRBV11-1 with TRBJ2-1; 9 nucleotides agree with TRBD1. Germline V gene data show CDR1 as SGHAT and CDR2 as FQDESV (reference sequence). This CDR3 has 12 amino acids. V lost 5 bases and J lost 12; bases outside the gene matches: 5. The CDR3 bases are TGTGCCAGCAGCCTATCGACAGGGGGGCAGTTCTTC. Protein: CASSLSTGGQFF.

The chain employs TRBV10-3 and TRBJ2-7; D is ambiguous. The CDR3 has 14 amino acids. V was shortened by 0 bases and J by 3 bases, with 9 bases between the two germline ends. Germline CDR1 ENHRY, CDR2 SYGVKD. The CDR3 protein is CAISESKGSYEQYF. The CDR3 DNA is TGTGCCATCAGTGAGTCCAAGGGCAGCTACGAGCAGTACTTC.

With respect to this clone: One end of the junction is discordant with germline, which a read error may explain. Other DNA sequences in this sample translate to the same CDR3. The rearrangement uses TRBV20-1 and TRBJ1-4, with unresolved D. CDR1 is DFQATT and CDR2 is SNEGSKA in the germline V gene (reference sequence). This CDR3 comprises 11 residues. The CDR3 sequence: CSARAGEKLFF. CDR3 sequence (DNA): TGCAGTGCTAGAGCCGGGGAAAAGCTGTTTTTT.

The rearrangement links TRBV2 to TRBJ2-2; D ambiguous. CDR3 length: 12 amino acids. Germline CDR1 is SNHLY and CDR2 is FYNNEI. V was cut by 6 bases and J by 5 bases, with 7 bases left in between. The CDR3 DNA sequence: TGTGCCAGCAGGGGTCAGACCGGGGAGCTGTTTTTT. Protein: CASRGQTGELFF. The full variable domain, its missing parts supplied by reference TRBV2 and TRBJ2-2, is EPEVTQTPSHQVTQMGQEVILRCVPISNHLYFYWYRQILGQKVEFLVSFYNNEISEKSEIFDDQFSVERPDGSNFTLKIRSTKLEDSAMYFCASRGQTGELFFGEGSRLTVL.

This clone was observed a single time. The rearrangement uses TRBV18 and TRBJ2-3; D is uncertain. This CDR3 spans 15 amino acids. V dropped 2 bases and J dropped 2 bases, with 11 bases sitting between them. Germline CDR1 and CDR2: KGHSH and LQKENI. The CDR3 nucleotides read TGTGCCAGCTCACCAATCAGTTCATTCACAGATACGCAGTATTTT. Protein product: CASSPISSFTDTQYF.

V is TRBV5-4 and J is TRBJ2-5; D is unresolved. Germline V gene data show CDR1 as SGHNT and CDR2 as YYREEE (reference sequence). The CDR3 totals 12 residues. V shed 5 bases and J shed 1 base, with 6 bases lying between them. The CDR3 DNA reads as TGTGCCAGCAGGGGCAGCCAAGAGACCCAGTACTTC. Translated, it gives CASRGSQETQYF.

The V call is TRBV11-2, the J call TRBJ1-1; the D is unclear. CDR1 and CDR2 from the germline V gene are SGHAT and FQNNGV. The CDR3 consists of 15 residues. Trimming removed 5 bases from V and 1 base from J, with 14 bases in between. For the CDR3, the DNA is TGTGCCAGCAGCCCGAATCCCGCAGCGAACACTGAAGCTTTCTTT. Encoded protein: CASSPNPAANTEAFF.

The rearrangement uses TRBV6-5 and TRBJ1-2; a weak D match, TRBD1 (6 bases). The CDR3 consists of 13 residues. Germline lookup yields CDR1 MNHEY and CDR2 SVGAGI. V lost 2 bases to trimming and J lost 4 bases, with 8 bases between them. The CDR3 loop reads CASSYPDSYGYTF. In DNA form, the CDR3 reads TGTGCCAGCAGTTACCCGGACAGCTATGGCTACACCTTC.

The CDR3 sequence: CASSKGQGWEQPQHF. In DNA form, the CDR3 reads TGTGCCAGCTCAAAGGGACAGGGCTGGGAGCAGCCCCAGCATTTT. The chain joins TRBV18 to TRBJ1-5, with 9 positions matching TRBD1. From germline, CDR1 is KGHSH and CDR2 LQKENI. This CDR3 is 15 amino acids long. J gave up 7 bases and V 5 bases, and 9 bases lay outside the gene matches.

Concerning this clone itself: Germline and junction disagree at one end, which may indicate a read error. Here the CDR3 DNA reads TGTGCCAGCAGAGAAGGGGGCAGAGGCTACACCTTC. This translates into CASREGGRGYTF. The J gene is TRBJ1-2, the V gene TRBV6-1, with 7 bases matching TRBD1. This CDR3 has 12 residues. Germline loops: CDR1 MNHNS, CDR2 SASEGT.

The V call is TRBV5-1, the J call TRBJ2-1; D is undetermined. V was pared by 0 bases and J by 7 bases, with 11 bases between. The CDR3 contains 14 residues. The germline V gene has CDR1 SGHRS and CDR2 YFSETQ. The CDR3 DNA reads as TGCGCCAGCAGCTTGGGGACCCTGGGGAATGAGCAGTTCTTC. It yields the protein CASSLGTLGNEQFF.

About this clone: Other DNA sequences in this sample translate to the same CDR3. The J gene is TRBJ2-2, the V gene TRBV19, with D perhaps being TRBD1 or TRBD2 (5 bases each). In germline, CDR1 is LNHDA, CDR2 SQIVND (reference sequence). There are 14 residues in the CDR3. V was trimmed by 1 base and J by 5 bases, leaving 8 bases between them. Here the CDR3 DNA reads TGTGCCAGTAGTATAGGGGGACGGACCGGGGAGCTGTTTTTT. Protein: CASSIGGRTGELFF.

Of note for this clone: Germline is not matched at one junction end, which may reflect a read error. The chain couples TRBV7-7 to TRBJ2-7; D is perhaps TRBD1 (6 bases). This CDR3 contains 14 residues. The germline CDR1 and CDR2 sequences are SSHAT and FNYEAQ (reference sequence). As DNA, the CDR3 is TGTGCTAGCAGCTTAGAGCCAGGGGCCTACGAGCAGTACTTC. Protein product: CASSLEPGAYEQYF.